The rows below give T cell receptor beta chains drawn from one sample of a study of T cell responses to AZD1222 COVID-19 vaccine. TCRdb's copy holds only in-frame clones and misses some; the assay was immunoSEQ multiplex PCR. The table records 85,000 to 130,000 clones, roughly nine tenths of them present only once. Sequenced material: peripheral blood, taken 28 days after the second dose of the MenACWY control vaccine. Source of these receptors: an adult who received the MenACWY meningococcal vaccine as a control. Both conserved end residues are trimmed from each CDR3.

>TRBJ2-2|TRBV11-2
ASSFSGRVAGELF
>TRBJ2-1|TRBV27
ASTFGFLPYNEQF
>TRBJ2-7|TRBV19
ASSMAGARTSYEQY
>TRBJ2-7|TRBV24-1
ATSDSAGDEQY
>TRBJ1-4|TRBV10-3
AASGGVEEKLF
>TRBJ2-7|TRBV28
ASSRAGKTYEQY
>TRBJ1-5|TRBV5-8
ASSLDRGGNQPQH
>TRBJ1-4|TRBV14
ASSQLGSEKLF
>TRBJ1-2|TRBV4-3
ASSQALDVNYGYT
>TRBJ1-6|TRBV21-1
ASSNIRNRGRIDSPLH
>TRBJ1-2|TRBV2
ASSEGRDRAGYT
>TRBJ1-2|TRBV4-2
ASSQAGRQIYGYT
>TRBJ1-3|TRBV27
ASSPRSLNSGNTIY
>TRBJ1-1|TRBV3-1/TRBV3-2
ASSRARRQSAEAF
>TRBJ1-2|TRBV28
ASSFTVRSGSGYT
>TRBJ2-7|TRBV4-2
ASSQAQEVAGYEQY
>TRBJ1-2|TRBV24-1
ATSDSRAPGTYGYT
>TRBJ2-7|TRBV4-3
ASSREQGSEQY
>TRBJ2-5|TRBV6-5
ASSYLQGETQY
>TRBJ1-2|TRBV19
ASSIGGGRSYGYT
>TRBJ1-6|TRBV6-2/TRBV6-3
ASSYRVRDSPLH
>TRBJ2-2|TRBV2
ASSPGPIGQGVGELF